The entry below describes one T cell receptor beta chain. Antigen specificity is unknown. This record belongs to a study of OX40 agonist ivuxolimab in advanced cancers. Overall study findings and caveats: CD4+ T cells averaged fewer expanded clones than CD8+ T cells. Low normalized T-cell clonal expansion was also seen in some nonresponders.

Germline loops: CDR1 MDHEN, CDR2 SYDVKM. The V gene lost 3 bases and the J gene lost 11 bases, with 19 bases spanning the gap. The length of the CDR3 is 14 residues. Libraries were prepared by immunoSEQ multiplex PCR; TCRdb keeps only in-frame clonotypes and omits some of them. Among approximately 32,000 clones, around nine tenths were seen once, and the ten largest hold around 9.8%. This sequence was found in an adult with an advanced solid tumor such as melanoma, head and neck, liver or kidney cancer. This rearrangement joins TRBV28 to TRBJ1-1; possibly TRBD1 for D (5 bases). Sequenced here: CD4+ or CD8+ T cells sorted from blood, sampled in a trial of the OX40 agonist ivuxolimab. CDR3 loop: CASSFGASTVGAFF. In nucleotides, the CDR3 is TGTGCCAGCAGTTTCGGGGCCTCGACCGTAGGCGCTTTCTTT.